This T cell receptor (beta chain) stems from a study of blood T cells in healthy people across ages. Study background: About one barcoded beta molecule was captured per two T cells (by template switching). Study outcomes and limitations: Whereas aged donors had fewer naive CD4+ cells, long-lived donors had more of them and higher diversity.

Samples had at least 6.5 million PBMCs isolated from them. The CDR3 has 14 residues. J gave up 8 bases and V 5 bases, and 10 bases lay outside the gene matches. The germline V gene encodes CDR1 SGHRS and CDR2 YFSETQ. A second PCR of about 7 to 12 cycles used a sample-barcoded 5' primer and a J-beta primer mix. Every cDNA molecule bore a tag from a template-switch adaptor containing 12 random nucleotides. MiXCR, run by TCRdb on the 5' RACE reads, gives a single entry per CDR3 protein. The sample comprises 600,000 to 1,000,000 distinct CDR3 sequences, 58% of which are singletons, and about 20% rests with the top ten. Remarks on this clonotype: The antigen is not known.

Sequencing was performed on blood. The chain couples TRBV5-1 to TRBJ1-2; 9 nucleotides agree with TRBD1. The origin of this receptor is a man aged 25-45 years in good health. CDR3 nucleotides: TGCGCCAGCAGTTATCCGGACAGGGGAAACGGCTACACCTTC. It codes for CASSYPDRGNGYTF.